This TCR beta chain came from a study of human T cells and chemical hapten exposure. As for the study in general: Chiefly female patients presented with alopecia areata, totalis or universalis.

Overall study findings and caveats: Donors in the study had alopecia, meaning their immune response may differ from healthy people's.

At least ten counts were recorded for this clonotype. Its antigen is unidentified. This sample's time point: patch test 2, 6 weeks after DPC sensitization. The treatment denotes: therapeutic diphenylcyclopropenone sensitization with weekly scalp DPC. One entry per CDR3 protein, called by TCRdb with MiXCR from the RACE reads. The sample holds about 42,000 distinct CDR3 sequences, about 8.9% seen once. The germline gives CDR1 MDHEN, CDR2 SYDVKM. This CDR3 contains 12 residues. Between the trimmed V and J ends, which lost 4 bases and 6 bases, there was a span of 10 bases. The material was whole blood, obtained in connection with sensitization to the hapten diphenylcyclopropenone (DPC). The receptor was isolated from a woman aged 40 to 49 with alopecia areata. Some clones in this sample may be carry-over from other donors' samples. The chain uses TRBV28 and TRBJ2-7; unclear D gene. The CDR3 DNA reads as TGTGCCAGCAGTTCTCAGGCGCGCGAGCAGTACTTC. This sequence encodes CASSSQAREQYF.